This TCR beta chain appears in the sequencing data of a study of blood T cell repertoires in COVID-19. At the level of the study: Acute-phase and convalescent COVID-19 samples originated in the United States, Italy and Spain. PBMCs, B-cell-depleted T cells, or T cells were the source of the cDNA or gDNA that made up the material.

Germline CDR1 reads GTSNPN; CDR2 reads SVGIG (reference sequence). Between the trimmed V and J ends, which lost 4 bases and 3 bases, there was a span of 9 bases. The CDR3 consists of 13 residues. As processed by the authors: Amplifying reference gene primers gave estimates of nucleated cell counts. Repertoires were generated with immunoSEQ multiplex PCR, while TCRdb's copy carries only in-frame clones and drops some. That table gives V, J and clone size, and the DNA gave D and trimming. The sample records around 70,000 clones, roughly 80% being singletons. Sequencing was performed on peripheral blood. The receptor's source is a human donor in a cohort sampled during active COVID-19. V and J are TRBV30 and TRBJ2-2; D uncertain. The CDR3 DNA reads as TGTGCCTGGATTCAGACTTACACCGGGGAGCTGTTTTTT. Its translation: CAWIQTYTGELFF.